The 16 T cell receptor beta chains given below trace back to one sample, sequenced in a study of shared clonotypes between healthy human individuals. Clones were read by immunoSEQ multiplex PCR, and TCRdb kept only the in-frame ones, dropping some. This sample yields about 2.4 million clones, of which around nine tenths are seen a single time; about 0.13% belongs to the top ten. The specimen was naive CD4+ T cells sorted from blood. Indicated subset: CD45RA+ positively selected. These receptor sequences come from a man in his late teens or twenties in good health.

Of note for this clone: This sample includes further DNA sequences coding for the same CDR3. V usage is TRBV30 and J usage is TRBJ1-1, with D possibly TRBD1 on 6 matching bases. This CDR3 spans 14 amino acids. Looked up from germline, CDR1 is GTSNPN and CDR2 is SVGIG (reference sequence). V lost 2 bases, J lost 0 bases, and 10 bases lay in between. CDR3 in amino acids: CAWSLTGLNTEAFF. CDR3 bases: TGTGCCTGGAGTTTAACAGGGTTGAACACTGAAGCTTTCTTT.

This rearrangement joins TRBV6-6 to TRBJ1-2, with D tentatively TRBD1 (6 bases). Germline CDR1 and CDR2: MNHNY and SVGAGI (reference sequence). With 5 bases removed from V and 4 bases from J, the gap between germline ends came to 17 bases. The CDR3 loop spans 15 amino acids. CDR3 DNA: TGTGCCAGCAGTGCCGCTGGGGGGCAAATCTATGGCTACACCTTC. Translation gives CASSAAGGQIYGYTF.

The rearrangement uses TRBV5-4 and TRBJ1-2; D unresolved. V was clipped by 4 bases and J by 3 bases, with 16 bases between them. The germline CDR1 and CDR2 sequences are SGHNT and YYREEE (reference sequence). The CDR3 is 15 amino acids. This CDR3 reads CASSPEVLRDYGYTF. DNA for the CDR3: TGTGCCAGCAGCCCCGAGGTCTTAAGGGACTATGGCTACACCTTC.

The V call is TRBV5-1, the J call TRBJ2-3; 7 nucleotides agree with TRBD2. CDR3 length: 15 amino acids. Germline loops: CDR1 SGHRS, CDR2 YFSETQ. V was pared by 4 bases and J by 1 base, with 6 bases of the junction left unmatched. The CDR3 reads CASSMEGGRTDTQYF. DNA of the CDR3: TGCGCCAGCAGCATGGAGGGAGGGCGCACAGATACGCAGTATTTT.

V gene TRBV30 combines with J gene TRBJ2-5, with 7 bases fitting TRBD1. Germline V gene lookup returns CDR1 GTSNPN and CDR2 SVGIG (reference sequence). V was pared by 0 bases and J by 1 base, with 5 bases of the junction left unmatched. This CDR3 is built from 15 residues. CDR3 sequence: CAWSVLTGPQETQYF. The CDR3 nucleotides are TGTGCCTGGAGTGTACTGACAGGGCCCCAAGAGACCCAGTACTTC. Based on the CDR3 plus reference TRBV30 and TRBJ2-5, the full variable domain is SQTIHQWPATLVQPVGSPLSLECTVEGTSNPNLYWYRQAAGRGLQLLFYSVGIGQISSEVPQNLSASRPQDRQFILSSKKLLLSDSGFYLCAWSVLTGPQETQYFGPGTRLLVL.

The chain carries TRBV2 and TRBJ2-2; 8 bases are a match to TRBD1. The J segment lost 4 bases and the V segment lost 6 bases, leaving 7 bases of the junction unmatched. CDR1 and CDR2 (germline): SNHLY, FYNNEI. This CDR3 region has 15 residues. The CDR3 nucleotides read TGTGCCAGCAGGGCCGGGACAGGAGGCACCGGGGAGCTGTTTTTT. Its protein is CASRAGTGGTGELFF.

This clone was observed once. The CDR3 sequence is CASSSTSTTDTQYF. CDR3 DNA: TGCGCCAGCAGCTCCACTAGTACCACAGATACGCAGTATTTT. The chain uses TRBV5-1 and TRBJ2-3; perhaps TRBD2 as D (5 bases). From germline, CDR1 is SGHRS and CDR2 YFSETQ. The CDR3 contains 14 residues. Trimming left V 3 bases short and J 2 bases short, with 10 bases between.

V gene TRBV5-4 combines with J gene TRBJ2-3; D gene uncertain. V dropped 0 bases and J dropped 6 bases, with 14 bases sitting between them. The CDR3 is made up of 15 amino acids. Germline CDR1 and CDR2: SGHNT and YYREEE (reference sequence). DNA for the CDR3: TGTGCCAGCAGCTTGGTCCGGCCTGAAGGGGATACGCAGTATTTT. Its protein product is CASSLVRPEGDTQYF.

CDR3: CASSIAPGLAVTDTQYF. The DNA for the CDR3 is TGTGCCAGTAGTATAGCGCCGGGACTAGCGGTTACAGATACGCAGTATTTT. The J gene is TRBJ2-3, the V gene TRBV19; 11 nucleotides match TRBD2. V was pared by 1 base and J by 3 bases, with 6 bases of the junction left unmatched. Germline values: CDR1 LNHDA, CDR2 SQIVND (reference sequence). The CDR3 has 17 amino acids.

V and J are TRBV2 and TRBJ2-7; a possible D gene is TRBD1 (5 bases). There are 13 residues in the CDR3. Trimming shortened V by 4 bases and J by 7 bases, and 14 bases separated the two germline ends. Germline CDR1 SNHLY, CDR2 FYNNEI. The CDR3 sequence: CASSGQGWLEQYF. CDR3 in DNA: TGTGCCAGCAGTGGGCAGGGCTGGCTGGAGCAGTACTTC.

The chain employs TRBV7-9 and TRBJ2-7; D not certain. The CDR3 consists of 15 residues. Germline lookup yields CDR1 SEHNR and CDR2 FQNEAQ (reference sequence). Trimming shortened V by 5 bases and J by 0 bases, and 14 bases separated the two germline ends. The CDR3 DNA reads as TGTGCCAGCAGCCACCCGGGCACCCCCTCCTACGAGCAGTACTTC. This sequence encodes CASSHPGTPSYEQYF. Together with reference TRBV7-9 and TRBJ2-7, the CDR3 gives the full variable domain: DTGVSQNPRHKITKRGQNVTFRCDPISEHNRLYWYRQTLGQGPEFLTYFQNEAQLEKSRLLSDRFSAERPKGSFSTLEIQRTEQGDSAMYLCASSHPGTPSYEQYFGPGTRLTVT.

The table lists this clone with a few counts. The DNA for the CDR3 is TGTGCCAGCAGCCTCCTACAGGGGAAGTATGGCTACACCTTC. This sequence encodes CASSLLQGKYGYTF. V usage is TRBV7-9 and J usage is TRBJ1-2, with 7 bases aligning to TRBD1. This CDR3 has 14 residues. With 5 bases clipped from V and 5 bases from J, the junction kept 8 bases outside the gene matches. Germline V gives CDR1 SEHNR, CDR2 FQNEAQ (reference sequence). Together with reference TRBV7-9 and TRBJ1-2, the CDR3 gives the full variable domain: DTGVSQNPRHKITKRGQNVTFRCDPISEHNRLYWYRQTLGQGPEFLTYFQNEAQLEKSRLLSDRFSAERPKGSFSTLEIQRTEQGDSAMYLCASSLLQGKYGYTFGSGTRLTVV.

The chain has TRBV5-1 and TRBJ2-2; D remains ambiguous. This CDR3 has 14 amino acids. CDR1 is SGHRS and CDR2 is YFSETQ in the germline V gene. V lost 4 bases and J lost 3, with 10 bases in between. The CDR3 protein is CASSPGSYTGELFF. The CDR3 bases are TGCGCCAGCAGCCCCGGCAGCTACACCGGGGAGCTGTTTTTT.

The chain carries TRBV19 and TRBJ1-6; D gene unclear. The germline V and J ends were trimmed by 4 bases and 8 bases, with 12 bases remaining between them. Germline lookup yields CDR1 LNHDA and CDR2 SQIVND (reference sequence). The CDR3 is made up of 14 amino acids. CDR3 DNA sequence: TGTGCCAGTAGTAAAGGGCGCCCAGATTCACCCCTCCACTTT. Translated: CASSKGRPDSPLHF.

This clone showed up just once. V gene TRBV19 combines with J gene TRBJ2-3; D not certain. V was clipped by 10 bases and J by 6 bases, with 17 bases between them. CDR1 and CDR2 from the germline V gene are LNHDA and SQIVND (reference sequence). This CDR3 is 13 amino acids long. CDR3: CATEPERRDTQYF. In nucleotides, the CDR3 is TGTGCCACCGAACCGGAAAGAAGGGATACGCAGTATTTT.

As regards this clone: In the same sample, other DNA sequences code for this CDR3. V usage is TRBV6-5 and J usage is TRBJ2-7; TRBD2 matches 13 bases. Germline V gene sequence: CDR1 MNHEY, CDR2 SVGAGI. The trim removed 5 bases at V and 2 bases at J, leaving 3 bases unmatched. The CDR3 is 15 residues long. The CDR3 protein is CASSHGTSGTYEQYF. The CDR3, as DNA: TGTGCCAGCAGTCACGGGACTAGCGGGACCTACGAGCAGTACTTC.